This T cell receptor beta chain was recorded in a study of T cell repertoires in cytomegalovirus infection. Study at large: It was the public TCR beta signatures that indicated both CMV infection and matching HLA type.

The study, taken as a whole, reports: Dominating the ex vivo response were HLA-C-restricted CMV-specific TCR beta clonotypes.

This clonotype was seen ten or more times. No antigen is known for it. Trimming took off 0 bases at V and 9 bases at J, with 13 bases between the two ends. The germline CDR1 and CDR2 sequences are SGHRS and YFSETQ. CDR3 size: 14 residues. TCRdb re-analysed the reads in MiXCR, keeping a single row per CDR3 protein. This sample has roughly 130,000 distinct CDR3 sequences, with approximately 8.8% found just once. V gene TRBV5-1 combines with J gene TRBJ2-1; possibly TRBD1 for D (6 bases). This sequence was found in a human donor in good health (CMV status not recorded). Some clones in this sample may be carry-over from other donors' samples. The sample comprised PBMCs. The DNA of the CDR3 is TGCGCCAGCAGCTTGGTAGGGGGTAATCGTGAGCAGTTCTTC. This sequence encodes CASSLVGGNREQFF.